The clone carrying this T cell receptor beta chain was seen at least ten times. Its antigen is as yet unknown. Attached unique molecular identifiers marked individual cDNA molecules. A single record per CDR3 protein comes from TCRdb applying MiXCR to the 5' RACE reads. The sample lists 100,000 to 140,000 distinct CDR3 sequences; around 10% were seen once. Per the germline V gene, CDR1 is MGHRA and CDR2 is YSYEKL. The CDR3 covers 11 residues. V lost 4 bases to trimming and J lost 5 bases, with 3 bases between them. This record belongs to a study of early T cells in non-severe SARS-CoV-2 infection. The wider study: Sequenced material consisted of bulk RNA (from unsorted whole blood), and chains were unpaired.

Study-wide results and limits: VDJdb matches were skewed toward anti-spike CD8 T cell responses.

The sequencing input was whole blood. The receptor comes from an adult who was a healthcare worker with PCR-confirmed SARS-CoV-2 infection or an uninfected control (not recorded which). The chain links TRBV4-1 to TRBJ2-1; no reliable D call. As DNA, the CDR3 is TGCGCCAGCAGCCTTAACAATGAGCAGTTCTTC. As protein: CASSLNNEQFF.